Each of the 26 T cell receptor beta chains below was sequenced from the same sample in a study of cytomegalovirus exposure and HLA in healthy donors. In the PCR, 60 Vbeta and 13 Jbeta primers were used. Assay used: immunoSEQ multiplex PCR; TCRdb lists only in-frame clones, some missing. Among some 150,000 clones listed, about 85% were seen once. The specimen was PBMCs. The receptors originated from a woman aged 18-30 years in good health and CMV-seronegative.

V usage is TRBV11-2 and J usage is TRBJ2-2; 10 nucleotides match TRBD2. V shed 5 bases and J 5 bases; nucleotides not matched to a gene: 8. CDR1 SGHAT and CDR2 FQNNGV come from the germline V gene. The CDR3 runs 16 residues. The chain's CDR3 is CASSPRSGRVTGELFF. The CDR3 DNA is TGTGCCAGCAGCCCCCGGAGCGGGAGGGTGACCGGGGAGCTGTTTTTT.

The rearrangement links TRBV28 to TRBJ2-6; D gene uncertain. Germline assignment: CDR1 MDHEN and CDR2 SYDVKM. Trimming took off 2 bases at V and 1 base at J, with 6 bases between the two ends. There are 15 residues in the CDR3. CDR3 amino acids: CASSLAKSGANVLTF. The CDR3 coding sequence is TGTGCCAGCAGTTTAGCGAAATCTGGGGCCAACGTCCTGACTTTC.

The rearrangement joins TRBV28 to TRBJ2-1; D might be TRBD2 (6 bases). The CDR3 consists of 9 residues. The ends were cut back, 10 bases at V and 13 bases at J, with 11 bases in the middle. The germline CDR1 and CDR2 sequences are MDHEN and SYDVKM. The CDR3 DNA sequence: TGTGCCACCGGGACTCCACAGTTCTTC. The encoded protein is CATGTPQFF. The full variable domain, rest sourced from reference TRBV28 and TRBJ2-1, is DVKVTQSSRYLVKRTGEKVFLECVQDMDHENMFWYRQDPGLGLRLIYFSYDVKMKEKGDIPEGYSVSREKKERFSLILESASTNQTSMYLCATGTPQFFGPGTRLTVL.

DNA for the CDR3: TGCGCCAGCAGCCAAGAGGGGGCGGGAGGGGGCTACAATGAGCAGTTCTTC. Its protein product is CASSQEGAGGGYNEQFF. V gene TRBV4-3 combines with J gene TRBJ2-1; 9 bases line up with TRBD2. This CDR3 region has 17 residues. After removal of 0 bases from V and 3 bases from J, the junction contained 6 bases not matched to a gene. The germline V gene has CDR1 LGHNA and CDR2 YSLEER.

This chain connects TRBV10-3 to TRBJ2-7; 7 bases agree with TRBD2. The CDR3 length is 14 residues. Germline CDR1 ENHRY, CDR2 SYGVKD. Trimming at V came to 4 bases and at J to 5 bases, leaving 8 bases not matched to a gene. CDR3 sequence: CAISGAGTLDEQYF. CDR3 DNA sequence: TGTGCCATCAGTGGAGCGGGGACGCTGGACGAGCAGTACTTC.

The genes are TRBV30 and TRBJ1-5; D gene uncertain. The CDR3 runs to 13 residues. CDR1 and CDR2 from the germline V gene are GTSNPN and SVGIG (reference sequence). V was trimmed by 7 bases and J by 2 bases, leaving 12 bases between them. The CDR3 sequence is CAYNEGGNQPQHF. In DNA form, the CDR3 reads TGTGCCTACAACGAGGGAGGCAATCAGCCCCAGCATTTT.

CDR3 amino acids: CASSQDPQREGGLRETQYF. The CDR3 nucleotides read TGCGCCAGCAGCCAAGACCCCCAGCGGGAGGGGGGACTAAGGGAGACCCAGTACTTC. The chain couples TRBV4-3 to TRBJ2-5; 10 bases match TRBD2. The germline V gene encodes CDR1 LGHNA and CDR2 YSLEER. V shed 0 bases, J shed 5 bases, and the junction held 15 bases outside the gene matches. The CDR3 consists of 19 residues.

This clone was detected a few times. The V call is TRBV7-2, the J call TRBJ2-5; 7 nucleotides agree with TRBD2. The J segment lost 9 bases and the V segment lost 3 bases, leaving 10 bases of the junction unmatched. This CDR3 is 14 amino acids long. CDR1 is SGHTA and CDR2 is FQGNSA in the germline V gene. The CDR3 region is CASSLSEGAGAQYF. The DNA for the CDR3 is TGTGCCAGCAGCTTGTCGGAAGGCGCGGGGGCCCAGTACTTC. The full variable domain, completed using reference TRBV7-2 and TRBJ2-5, is GAGVSQSPSNKVTEKGKDVELRCDPISGHTALYWYRQSLGQGLEFLIYFQGNSAPDKSGLPSDRFSAERTGGSVSTLTIQRTQQEDSAVYLCASSLSEGAGAQYFGPGTRLLVL.

V usage is TRBV6-5 and J usage is TRBJ1-4; 9 bases are a match to TRBD1. The junction had 13 bases not matched to a gene; V was cut back by 4 bases and J by 10 bases. CDR1 MNHEY and CDR2 SVGAGI come from the germline V gene. This CDR3 is 16 amino acids long. For the CDR3, the DNA is TGTGCCAGCAGTTTGAAACCCGGGACAGGGTTTATAAAACTGTTTTTT. Its translation: CASSLKPGTGFIKLFF.

This chain joins TRBV7-9 and TRBJ2-7; 10 bases are a match to TRBD1. V was pared by 3 bases and J by 3 bases, with 5 bases of the junction left unmatched. The germline gives CDR1 SEHNR, CDR2 FQNEAQ (reference sequence). This CDR3 contains 15 residues. CDR3 in amino acids: CASSFWTGGDYEQYF. CDR3 nucleotides: TGTGCCAGCAGCTTTTGGACAGGGGGAGACTACGAGCAGTACTTC.

This sequence joins TRBV30 and TRBJ1-1; the D gene is possibly TRBD1 (5 bases). Looked up from germline, CDR1 is GTSNPN and CDR2 is SVGIG (reference sequence). This CDR3 contains 14 residues. V lost 0 bases and J 5 bases, leaving 13 bases between the germline ends. CDR3 DNA: TGTGCCTGGAGTGTACTCAGGGCGGGGACTGAAGCTTTCTTT. It specifies CAWSVLRAGTEAFF.

V gene TRBV5-1 combines with J gene TRBJ1-6; 9 bases agree with TRBD1. J lost 5 bases, V lost 4 bases, and 4 bases had no gene match. From germline, CDR1 is SGHRS and CDR2 YFSETQ. CDR3 size: 15 residues. CDR3 in amino acids: CASSLGQGDNSPLHF. In nucleotides, the CDR3 is TGCGCCAGCAGCCTGGGACAGGGCGATAATTCACCCCTCCACTTT.

J is TRBJ2-7 and V is TRBV27; tentatively, D is TRBD1 (5 bases). The CDR3 sequence is 14 residues long. Germline CDR1 reads MNHEY; CDR2 reads SMNVEV (reference sequence). V was trimmed by 1 base and J by 3 bases, leaving 10 bases between them. The chain's CDR3 is CASSLYPRGYEQYF. The CDR3 bases are TGTGCCAGCAGTTTATATCCTAGGGGCTACGAGCAGTACTTC.

The chain couples TRBV28 to TRBJ2-3; 7 bases agree with TRBD2. V was clipped by 3 bases and J by 5 bases; unmatched bases: 11. The CDR3 runs 16 residues. Germline CDR1 and CDR2: MDHEN and SYDVKM. The CDR3 DNA reads as TGTGCCAGCAGTTTTGGCGGACTAGTTCAAGGAGATACGCAGTATTTT. Protein sequence: CASSFGGLVQGDTQYF. Together with reference TRBV28 and TRBJ2-3, the CDR3 gives the full variable domain: DVKVTQSSRYLVKRTGEKVFLECVQDMDHENMFWYRQDPGLGLRLIYFSYDVKMKEKGDIPEGYSVSREKKERFSLILESASTNQTSMYLCASSFGGLVQGDTQYFGPGTRLTVL.

The rearrangement links TRBV6-5 to TRBJ2-7; TRBD1 matches at 9 bases. CDR1 is MNHEY and CDR2 is SVGAGI in the germline V gene. The CDR3 covers 14 residues. Trimming removed 6 bases from V and 2 bases from J; junction bases left unmatched: 5. CDR3 in DNA: TGTGCCAGCAGCTCCACAGGGGGCCCCTACGAGCAGTACTTC. This translates into CASSSTGGPYEQYF.

This chain uses TRBV25-1 with TRBJ1-2; 8 bases align to TRBD1. This CDR3 region has 15 residues. Per germline, CDR1 MGHDK and CDR2 SYGVNS. V lost 4 bases to trimming and J lost 4 bases; unmatched junction nucleotides: 8. Here the CDR3 reads CASSGPRTGRYGYTF. The CDR3 DNA reads as TGTGCCAGCAGTGGACCCAGGACAGGGCGCTATGGCTACACCTTC.

This clone showed up just a few times. The rearrangement uses TRBV11-2 and TRBJ2-3; 7 bases agree with TRBD2. Germline lookup yields CDR1 SGHAT and CDR2 FQNNGV. With 6 bases clipped from V and 0 bases from J, the junction kept 6 bases outside the gene matches. The CDR3 has 15 residues. In nucleotides, the CDR3 is TGTGCCAGCAGTTTTAGCGGGCTTAGCACAGATACGCAGTATTTT. Its protein is CASSFSGLSTDTQYF.

The chain couples TRBV27 to TRBJ2-7; 7 bases agree with TRBD1. Germline lookup yields CDR1 MNHEY and CDR2 SMNVEV (reference sequence). The V segment lost 8 bases and the J segment 3 bases; nucleotides outside the gene matches: 7. This CDR3 has 13 amino acids. CDR3 in DNA: TGTGCCAGCGGATCCGGGACAGACTACGAGCAGTACTTC. The encoded protein is CASGSGTDYEQYF.

V and J are TRBV7-2 and TRBJ2-3; the D is unclear. The length of the CDR3 is 14 residues. V was clipped by 1 base and J by 2 bases, with 7 bases between them. The germline CDR1 and CDR2 sequences are SGHTA and FQGNSA. In nucleotides, the CDR3 is TGTGCCAGCAGCTTAGGCCGGTACACAGATACGCAGTATTTT. Translated: CASSLGRYTDTQYF.

The chain carries TRBV5-1 and TRBJ2-5; TRBD1 matches 9 bases. CDR1 is SGHRS and CDR2 is YFSETQ in the germline V gene. This CDR3 has 14 amino acids. V was pared by 4 bases and J by 2 bases, with 3 bases of the junction left unmatched. The chain's CDR3 is CASSGGQGQETQYF. The CDR3 region has the DNA TGCGCCAGCAGCGGGGGACAGGGACAAGAGACCCAGTACTTC.

The CDR3: CASSISSVGSPTMGRNTIYF. CDR3 DNA: TGTGCCAGTAGTATTTCTTCGGTCGGTTCGCCGACAATGGGTCGTAACACCATATATTTT. V usage is TRBV19 and J usage is TRBJ1-3; D ambiguous. This CDR3 spans 20 amino acids. With 3 bases removed from V and 7 bases from J, the gap between germline ends came to 31 bases. Germline CDR1 LNHDA, CDR2 SQIVND (reference sequence).

The CDR3 sequence: CASSVQAGANYGYTF. CDR3 coding DNA: TGTGCCAGCAGTGTTCAGGCAGGGGCTAACTATGGCTACACCTTC. V usage is TRBV5-5 and J usage is TRBJ1-2, with a possible D match to TRBD1 (6 bases). The V end was cut by 5 bases, the J end by 0 bases, with 14 bases between. Germline assignment: CDR1 SGHKS and CDR2 YYEKEE (reference sequence). The CDR3 is made up of 15 amino acids.

The rearrangement uses TRBV7-2 and TRBJ2-7; D perhaps matches TRBD2 (7 bases). CDR1 and CDR2 from the germline V gene are SGHTA and FQGNSA. The V gene lost 5 bases and the J gene lost 2 bases, with 10 bases spanning the gap. This CDR3 contains 13 residues. The CDR3 DNA is TGTGCCAGCAGCCTCGGGGGGCCCTACGAGCAGTACTTC. Protein: CASSLGGPYEQYF.

A single count supports this clone. This chain joins TRBV30 and TRBJ2-7; 9 positions match TRBD1. Germline-derived CDR1 and CDR2 are GTSNPN and SVGIG (reference sequence). The trim removed 3 bases at V and 2 bases at J, leaving 2 bases unmatched. The CDR3 is 13 residues long. The CDR3 reads CAWRTGGTYEQYF. The CDR3 nucleotides read TGTGCCTGGAGAACAGGGGGCACCTACGAGCAGTACTTC.

The chain couples TRBV27 to TRBJ1-1; perhaps TRBD1 as D (5 bases). Germline values: CDR1 MNHEY, CDR2 SMNVEV (reference sequence). This CDR3 comprises 15 residues. V was cut by 0 bases and J by 1 base, with 9 bases left in between. The CDR3 reads CASSLSITGNTEAFF. CDR3 nucleotide sequence: TGTGCCAGCAGTTTATCGATAACAGGGAACACTGAAGCTTTCTTT.

The gene calls are TRBV7-2 and TRBJ1-2; no clear D. In germline, CDR1 is SGHTA, CDR2 FQGNSA. Trimming left V 1 base short and J 4 bases short, with 10 bases between. The CDR3 loop spans 14 amino acids. The CDR3 region has the DNA TGTGCCAGCAGCTTAGAGAGGATCGTCTATGGCTACACCTTC. Amino acid sequence: CASSLERIVYGYTF. Supplemented by reference TRBV7-2 and TRBJ1-2, the full variable domain reads GAGVSQSPSNKVTEKGKDVELRCDPISGHTALYWYRQSLGQGLEFLIYFQGNSAPDKSGLPSDRFSAERTGGSVSTLTIQRTQQEDSAVYLCASSLERIVYGYTFGSGTRLTVV.